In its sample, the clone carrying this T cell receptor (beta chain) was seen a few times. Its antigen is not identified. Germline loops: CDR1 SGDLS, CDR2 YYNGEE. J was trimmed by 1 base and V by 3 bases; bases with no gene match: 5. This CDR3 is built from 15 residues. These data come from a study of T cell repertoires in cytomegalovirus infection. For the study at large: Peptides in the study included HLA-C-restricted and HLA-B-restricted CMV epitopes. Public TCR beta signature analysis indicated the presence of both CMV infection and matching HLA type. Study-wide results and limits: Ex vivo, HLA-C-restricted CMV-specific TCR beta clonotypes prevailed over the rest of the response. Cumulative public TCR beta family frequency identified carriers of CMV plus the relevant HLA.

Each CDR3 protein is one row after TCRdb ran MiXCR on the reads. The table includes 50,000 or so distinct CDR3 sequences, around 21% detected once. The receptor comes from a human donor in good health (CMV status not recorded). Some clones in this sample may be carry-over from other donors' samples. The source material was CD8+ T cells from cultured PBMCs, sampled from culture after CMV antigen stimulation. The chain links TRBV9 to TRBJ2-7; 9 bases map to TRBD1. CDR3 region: CASSGGTGSSYEQYF. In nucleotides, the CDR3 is TGTGCCAGCAGCGGCGGGACAGGGTCTTCCTACGAGCAGTACTTC.